These 18 T cell receptor beta chains originate from one sample sequenced in a study of T cells in Graves' hyperthyroidism and ophthalmopathy. TCR beta CDR3 sequences were amplified from RNA transcripts. The HTBI set primed first-round TCR CDR3 RT-PCR. TCRdb re-called the multiplex PCR reads through MiXCR, storing one row per CDR3 protein. Among 450,000 to 500,000 distinct CDR3 sequences listed, approximately 22% were seen once. Input material: blood. The origin of the receptors is a woman between 65 and 79 years old with Graves' ophthalmopathy.

This clonotype was counted at least ten times. The chain employs TRBV10-3 and TRBJ2-5; TRBD2 aligns across 12 bases. V trimming: 10 bases; J trimming: 3 bases; junction bases outside the gene matches: 3. Germline CDR1 and CDR2: ENHRY and SYGVKD. CDR3 length: 13 amino acids. The CDR3 reads CASRLAGEETQYF. The DNA for the CDR3 is TGTGCCAGTCGACTAGCGGGAGAAGAGACCCAGTACTTC.

V is TRBV9 and J is TRBJ2-1; a possible D gene is TRBD2 (5 bases). The CDR3 spans 15 residues. CDR1 is SGDLS and CDR2 is YYNGEE in the germline V gene. V gave up 0 bases and J gave up 9 bases, with 16 bases separating them. CDR3 sequence reads: CASSVVSGSAVEQFF. CDR3 DNA: TGTGCCAGCAGCGTAGTTTCGGGGTCGGCCGTTGAGCAGTTCTTC.

The gene calls are TRBV5-1 and TRBJ2-7; tentative D call: TRBD1 (6 bases). The CDR3 length is 14 residues. Per the germline V gene, CDR1 is SGHRS and CDR2 is YFSETQ. V was clipped by 4 bases and J by 3 bases, with 14 bases between them. The CDR3 region is CASSRDMVGYEQYF. CDR3 sequence (DNA): TGCGCCAGCAGCCGGGACATGGTGGGCTACGAGCAGTACTTC. The variable domain in full, with the rest retrieved from reference TRBV5-1 and TRBJ2-7, is KAGVTQTPRYLIKTRGQQVTLSCSPISGHRSVSWYQQTPGQGLQFLFEYFSETQRNKGNFPGRFSGRQFSNSRSEMNVSTLELGDSALYLCASSRDMVGYEQYFGPGTRLTVT.

This sequence joins TRBV3-1 and TRBJ2-2, with 8 bases aligning to TRBD2. The CDR3 runs to 15 residues. V lost 1 base, J lost 7 bases, and 5 bases stayed unmatched. The V gene's germline CDR1 is LGHDT and CDR2 YNNKEL (reference sequence). DNA of the CDR3: TGTGCCAGCAGCCAAGCGGGACTAGTTCACGGGGAGCTGTTTTTT. Translated: CASSQAGLVHGELFF.

Only a few counts were recorded for this clonotype. The chain has TRBV10-3 and TRBJ1-6, with D possibly TRBD1 on 5 matching bases. Germline loops: CDR1 ENHRY, CDR2 SYGVKD. V was trimmed by 0 bases and J by 14 bases, leaving 11 bases between them. This CDR3 is built from 13 residues. CDR3 amino acids: CAISESPQGALHF. DNA of the CDR3: TGTGCCATCAGTGAGTCTCCCCAGGGTGCCCTCCACTTT.

This clonotype was observed many times. This chain uses TRBV28 with TRBJ2-1; possibly TRBD2 for D (5 bases). The CDR3 covers 15 residues. The V end lost 6 bases, the J end lost 3 bases, and 15 bases lay between the germline ends. Germline lookup yields CDR1 MDHEN and CDR2 SYDVKM. The CDR3 here is CASSSPAEDYNEQFF. CDR3 in DNA: TGTGCCAGCAGCTCACCGGCGGAGGACTACAATGAGCAGTTCTTC.

V usage is TRBV12-3 or TRBV12-4 and J usage is TRBJ1-2, with 7 bases that match TRBD1. Trimming took 5 bases from V and 0 from J; bases not matched to a gene: 6. The CDR3 runs to 15 residues. Here the CDR3 DNA reads TGTGCCAGCAGTCCAGGGGGACGGGCTAACTATGGCTACACCTTC. Translated: CASSPGGRANYGYTF.

This clonotype was counted at least ten times. The rearrangement joins TRBV11-2 to TRBJ1-1; D uncertain. The V gene lost 0 bases and the J gene lost 5 bases, with 10 bases spanning the gap. Germline V gene data show CDR1 as SGHAT and CDR2 as FQNNGV. The CDR3 spans 14 residues. CDR3 loop: CASSLDRGKTEAFF. DNA of the CDR3: TGTGCCAGCAGCTTAGATCGGGGAAAGACTGAAGCTTTCTTT. The full variable domain, in which reference TRBV11-2 and TRBJ1-1 provide the parts outside the CDR3, is EAGVAQSPRYKIIEKRQSVAFWCNPISGHATLYWYQQILGQGPKLLIQFQNNGVVDDSQLPKDRFSAERLKGVDSTLKIQPAKLEDSAVYLCASSLDRGKTEAFFGQGTRLTVV.

V and J are TRBV5-1 and TRBJ1-2, with D possibly TRBD1 on 6 matching bases. Germline V gene data show CDR1 as SGHRS and CDR2 as YFSETQ. Trimming shortened V by 2 bases and J by 0 bases, and 20 bases separated the two germline ends. The CDR3 has 18 amino acids. CDR3 in amino acids: CASSLDGQPDYTNYGYTF. CDR3 nucleotide sequence: TGCGCCAGCAGCTTAGACGGACAGCCAGACTATACTAACTATGGCTACACCTTC.

The rearrangement links TRBV28 to TRBJ1-2; 8 nucleotides match TRBD1. The CDR3 is 14 residues long. Germline assignment: CDR1 MDHEN and CDR2 SYDVKM. Trimming cost V 6 bases and J 8 bases; bases outside gene matches: 11. The CDR3, as DNA: TGTGCCAGCAGCCCCTCAGGGGGCGCAACGGGCTACACCTTC. It yields the protein CASSPSGGATGYTF.

In its sample, this clonotype was seen a few times. This sequence joins TRBV3-1 and TRBJ2-2; 8 nucleotides match TRBD2. The CDR3 contains 15 residues. The junction had 5 bases not matched to a gene; V was cut back by 7 bases and J by 1 base. The germline CDR1 and CDR2 sequences are LGHDT and YNNKEL (reference sequence). CDR3 nucleotide sequence: TGTGCCAGCAACCCGGGAGGGGGGAACACCGGGGAGCTGTTTTTT. Its translation: CASNPGGGNTGELFF.

This clonotype has ten or more counts. The chain is built from TRBV2 and TRBJ2-1; 9 bases map to TRBD2. V was clipped by 0 bases and J by 0 bases; unmatched bases: 9. Germline V lookup: CDR1 SNHLY, CDR2 FYNNEI. The CDR3 extends over 19 amino acids. DNA for the CDR3: TGTGCCAGCAGTGAAGCCCGAAGGCTAGCGGGAACCTCCTACAATGAGCAGTTCTTC. Translating it yields CASSEARRLAGTSYNEQFF.

In its sample, this clonotype was seen many times. The rearrangement uses TRBV6-5 and TRBJ2-2, with 10 positions matching TRBD1. The V gene's germline CDR1 is MNHEY and CDR2 SVGAGI. The CDR3 sequence is 15 residues long. V lost 2 bases and J lost 5; bases outside the gene matches: 2. CDR3 DNA: TGTGCCAGCAGTTACGGGACAGGGGTAACCGGGGAGCTGTTTTTT. This encodes CASSYGTGVTGELFF.

This clonotype was seen once. J is TRBJ2-1 and V is TRBV20-1; D ambiguous. The CDR3 has 14 amino acids. V lost 3 bases to trimming and J lost 6 bases, with 15 bases between them. Germline-derived CDR1 and CDR2 are DFQATT and SNEGSKA (reference sequence). CDR3 bases: TGCAGTGCTAGCCGCATAGTCCGAGCCAATGAGCAGTTCTTC. Amino acids: CSASRIVRANEQFF.

The chain recombines TRBV2 with TRBJ2-1; D is possibly TRBD1 (5 bases). Trimming cost V 4 bases and J 4 bases, with 8 bases left between them. The CDR3 sequence is 13 residues long. The germline gives CDR1 SNHLY, CDR2 FYNNEI. CDR3 in DNA: TGTGCCAGCAGTGGACAGCCTTACAATGAGCAGTTCTTC. This gives the protein CASSGQPYNEQFF.

CDR3 DNA sequence: TGTGCCACTAGGACAGGGTGGGACACTGAAGCTTTCTTT. Translating gives CATRTGWDTEAFF. The chain combines TRBV10-3 with TRBJ1-1, with TRBD1 matching over 8 bases. Germline values: CDR1 ENHRY, CDR2 SYGVKD. J lost 3 bases, V lost 10 bases, and 7 bases had no gene match. The CDR3 has 13 amino acids.

This clonotype was counted a few times. The CDR3 reads CASSEGRGASYEQYF. Written as DNA, the CDR3 is TGTGCCAGCAGTGAAGGGAGGGGAGCCTCCTACGAGCAGTACTTC. The chain combines TRBV2 with TRBJ2-7; possibly TRBD2 for D (6 bases). Germline assignment: CDR1 SNHLY and CDR2 FYNNEI. Deletions cut 1 base from V and 0 bases from J, with 10 bases between. The CDR3 consists of 15 residues.

This clonotype was picked up a small number of times. This chain uses TRBV5-1 with TRBJ2-1; 11 nucleotides align to TRBD2. V shed 1 base and J 4 bases; nucleotides not matched to a gene: 10. This CDR3 is built from 18 residues. Germline CDR1 is SGHRS and CDR2 is YFSETQ. CDR3 nucleotide sequence: TGCGCCAGCAGCTTGCCTGATAGCGGGAGGGCCGATTACAATGAGCAGTTCTTC. Amino acid sequence: CASSLPDSGRADYNEQFF.